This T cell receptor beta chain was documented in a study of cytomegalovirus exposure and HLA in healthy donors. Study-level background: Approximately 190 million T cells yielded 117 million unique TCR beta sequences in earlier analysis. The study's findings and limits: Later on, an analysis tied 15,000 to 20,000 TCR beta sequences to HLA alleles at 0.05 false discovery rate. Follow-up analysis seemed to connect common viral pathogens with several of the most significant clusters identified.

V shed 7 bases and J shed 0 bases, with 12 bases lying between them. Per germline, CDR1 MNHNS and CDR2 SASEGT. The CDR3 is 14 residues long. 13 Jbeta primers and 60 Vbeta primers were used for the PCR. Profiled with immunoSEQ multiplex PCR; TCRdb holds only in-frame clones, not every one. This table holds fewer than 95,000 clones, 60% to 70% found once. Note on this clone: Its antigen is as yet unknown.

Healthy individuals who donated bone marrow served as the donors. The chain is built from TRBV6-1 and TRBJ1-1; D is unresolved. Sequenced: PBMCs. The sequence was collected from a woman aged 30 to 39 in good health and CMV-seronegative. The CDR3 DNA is TGTGCCAGCACCGTGCCCAGTTTGAACACTGAAGCTTTCTTT. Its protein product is CASTVPSLNTEAFF.